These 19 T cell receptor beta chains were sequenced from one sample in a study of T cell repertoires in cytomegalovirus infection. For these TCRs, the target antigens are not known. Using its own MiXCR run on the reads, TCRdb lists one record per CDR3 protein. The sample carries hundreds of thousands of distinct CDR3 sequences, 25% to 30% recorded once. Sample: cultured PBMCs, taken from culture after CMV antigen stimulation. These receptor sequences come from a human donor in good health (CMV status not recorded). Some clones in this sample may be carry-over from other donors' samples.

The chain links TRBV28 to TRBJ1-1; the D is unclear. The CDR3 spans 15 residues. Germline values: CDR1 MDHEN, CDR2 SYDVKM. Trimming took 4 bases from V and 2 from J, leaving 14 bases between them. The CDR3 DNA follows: TGTGCCAGCAGTTCCCACGGATCGATTAACACTGAAGCTTTCTTT. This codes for CASSSHGSINTEAFF.

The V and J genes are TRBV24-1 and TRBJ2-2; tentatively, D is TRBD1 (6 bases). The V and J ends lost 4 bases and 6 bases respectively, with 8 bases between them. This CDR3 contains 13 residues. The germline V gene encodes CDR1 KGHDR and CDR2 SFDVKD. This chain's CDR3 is CATSDPGAGELFF. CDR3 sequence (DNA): TGTGCCACCAGTGACCCAGGGGCCGGGGAGCTGTTTTTT.

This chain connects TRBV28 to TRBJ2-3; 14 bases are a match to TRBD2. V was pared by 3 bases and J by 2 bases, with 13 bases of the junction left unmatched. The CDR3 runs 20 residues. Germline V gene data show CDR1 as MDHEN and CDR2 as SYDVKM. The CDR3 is CASSFPVRLAGGPDTDTQYF. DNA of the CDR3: TGTGCCAGCAGTTTCCCCGTCCGACTAGCGGGAGGGCCGGACACAGATACGCAGTATTTT.

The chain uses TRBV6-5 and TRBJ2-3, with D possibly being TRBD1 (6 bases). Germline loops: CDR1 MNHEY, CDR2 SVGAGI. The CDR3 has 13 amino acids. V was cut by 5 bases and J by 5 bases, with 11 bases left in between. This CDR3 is CASSRGQLDTQYF. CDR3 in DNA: TGTGCCAGCAGTCGCGGACAGTTAGATACGCAGTATTTT.

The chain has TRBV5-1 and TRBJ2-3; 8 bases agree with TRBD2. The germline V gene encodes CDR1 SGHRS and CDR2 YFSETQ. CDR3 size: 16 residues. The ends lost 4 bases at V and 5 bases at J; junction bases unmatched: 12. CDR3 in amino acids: CASSPRDGRAGDTQYF. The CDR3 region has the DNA TGCGCCAGCAGCCCGAGAGACGGGAGGGCCGGAGATACGCAGTATTTT.

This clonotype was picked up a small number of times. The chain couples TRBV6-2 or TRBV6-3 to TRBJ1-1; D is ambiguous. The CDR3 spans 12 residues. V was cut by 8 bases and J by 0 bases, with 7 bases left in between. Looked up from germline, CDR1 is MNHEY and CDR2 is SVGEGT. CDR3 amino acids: CASGRLNTEAFF. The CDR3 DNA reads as TGTGCCAGCGGTAGGTTGAACACTGAAGCTTTCTTT.

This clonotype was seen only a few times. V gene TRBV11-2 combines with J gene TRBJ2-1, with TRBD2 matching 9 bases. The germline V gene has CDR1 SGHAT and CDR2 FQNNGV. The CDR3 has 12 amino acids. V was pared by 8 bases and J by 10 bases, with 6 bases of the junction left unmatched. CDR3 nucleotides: TGTGCCAGCCGCGGGAGGGATGGGGAGCAGTTCTTC. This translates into CASRGRDGEQFF.

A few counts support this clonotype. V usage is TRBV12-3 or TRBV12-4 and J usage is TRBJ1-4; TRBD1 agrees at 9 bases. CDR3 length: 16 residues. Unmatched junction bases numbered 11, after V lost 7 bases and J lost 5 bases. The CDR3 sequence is CASKDRGTNRNEKLFF. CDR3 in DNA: TGTGCCAGCAAGGACAGGGGAACCAATCGCAATGAAAAACTGTTTTTT.

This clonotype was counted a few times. For the CDR3, the DNA is TGTGCCATAGGGGGGGCACCAAATCAGCCCCAGCATTTT. Amino acids: CAIGGAPNQPQHF. The V gene is TRBV10-3, the J gene TRBJ1-5; a possible D gene is TRBD1 (6 bases). The CDR3 is 13 residues long. Germline assignment: CDR1 ENHRY and CDR2 SYGVKD. Trimming removed 9 bases at V and 4 bases at J, with 13 bases between.

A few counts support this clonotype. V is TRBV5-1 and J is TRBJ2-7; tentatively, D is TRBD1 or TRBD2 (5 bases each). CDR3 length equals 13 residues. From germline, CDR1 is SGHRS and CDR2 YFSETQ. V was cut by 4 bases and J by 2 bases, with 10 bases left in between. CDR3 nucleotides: TGCGCCAGCAGCGAGGGGACCGCCTACGAGCAGTACTTC. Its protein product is CASSEGTAYEQYF.

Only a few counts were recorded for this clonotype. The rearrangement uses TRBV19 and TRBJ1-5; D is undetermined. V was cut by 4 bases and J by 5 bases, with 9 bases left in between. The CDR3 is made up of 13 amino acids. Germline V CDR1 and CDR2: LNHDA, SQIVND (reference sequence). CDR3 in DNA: TGTGCCAGTAGTACATCCAGTGATCAGCCCCAGCATTTT. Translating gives CASSTSSDQPQHF.

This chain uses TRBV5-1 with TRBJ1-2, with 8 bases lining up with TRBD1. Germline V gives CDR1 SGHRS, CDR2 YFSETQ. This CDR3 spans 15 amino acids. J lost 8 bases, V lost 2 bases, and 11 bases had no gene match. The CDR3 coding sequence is TGCGCCAGCAGCTTAGTGGCAGGGGGCCTCTCCGGCTACACCTTC. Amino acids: CASSLVAGGLSGYTF.

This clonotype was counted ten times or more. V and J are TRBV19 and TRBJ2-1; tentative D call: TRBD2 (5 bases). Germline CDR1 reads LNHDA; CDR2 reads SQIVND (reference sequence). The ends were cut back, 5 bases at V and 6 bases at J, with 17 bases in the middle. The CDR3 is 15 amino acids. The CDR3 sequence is CASSGFSRGSNEQFF. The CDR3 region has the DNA TGTGCCAGTAGTGGATTTAGCAGAGGGAGCAATGAGCAGTTCTTC.

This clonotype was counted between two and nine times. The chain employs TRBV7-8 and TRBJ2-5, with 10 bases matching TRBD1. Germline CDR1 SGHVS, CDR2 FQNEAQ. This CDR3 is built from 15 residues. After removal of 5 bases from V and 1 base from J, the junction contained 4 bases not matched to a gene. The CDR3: CASSIRTGGQETQYF. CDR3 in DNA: TGTGCCAGCAGCATCAGGACAGGGGGCCAAGAGACCCAGTACTTC.

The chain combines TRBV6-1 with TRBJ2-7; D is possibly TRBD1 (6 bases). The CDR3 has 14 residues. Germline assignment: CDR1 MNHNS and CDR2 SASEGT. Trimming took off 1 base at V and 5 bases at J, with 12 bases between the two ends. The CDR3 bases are TGTGCCAGCAGTGAAGTGGGGGCTACCGACGAGCAGTACTTC. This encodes CASSEVGATDEQYF.

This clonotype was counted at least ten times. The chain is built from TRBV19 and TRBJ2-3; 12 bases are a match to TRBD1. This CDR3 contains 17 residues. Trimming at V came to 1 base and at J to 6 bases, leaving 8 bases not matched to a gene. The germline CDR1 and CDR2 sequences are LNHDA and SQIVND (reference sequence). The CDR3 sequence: CASSIGSGTGGADTQYF. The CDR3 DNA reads TGTGCCAGTAGTATAGGCTCCGGGACAGGGGGCGCGGATACGCAGTATTTT.

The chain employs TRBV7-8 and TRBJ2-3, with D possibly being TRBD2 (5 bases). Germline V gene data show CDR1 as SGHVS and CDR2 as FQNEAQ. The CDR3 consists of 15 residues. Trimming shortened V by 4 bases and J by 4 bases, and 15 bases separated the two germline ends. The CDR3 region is CASSWRARRSDTQYF. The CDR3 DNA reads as TGTGCCAGCAGCTGGAGAGCGAGGAGGTCAGATACGCAGTATTTT.

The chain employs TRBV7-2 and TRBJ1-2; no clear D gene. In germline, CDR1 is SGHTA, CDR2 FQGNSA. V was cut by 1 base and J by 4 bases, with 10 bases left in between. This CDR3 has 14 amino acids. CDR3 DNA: TGTGCCAGCAGCTTAGATGATGGGCGCTATGGCTACACCTTC. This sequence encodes CASSLDDGRYGYTF.

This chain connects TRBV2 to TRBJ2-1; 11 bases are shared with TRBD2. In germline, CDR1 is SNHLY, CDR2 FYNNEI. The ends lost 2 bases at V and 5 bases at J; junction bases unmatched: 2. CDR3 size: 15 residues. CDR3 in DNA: TGTGCCAGCAGTGAATTAGCGGGAGGGGACAATGAGCAGTTCTTC. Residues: CASSELAGGDNEQFF. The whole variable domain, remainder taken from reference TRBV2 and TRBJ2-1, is EPEVTQTPSHQVTQMGQEVILRCVPISNHLYFYWYRQILGQKVEFLVSFYNNEISEKSEIFDDQFSVERPDGSNFTLKIRSTKLEDSAMYFCASSELAGGDNEQFFGPGTRLTVL.